Following are 15 T cell receptor beta chains from one sample sequenced in a study of T cells in Graves' hyperthyroidism and ophthalmopathy. Amplification yielded TCR beta CDR3 regions, with RNA transcripts as the source. The HTBI set primed first-round TCR CDR3 RT-PCR. MiXCR, run by TCRdb on the multiplex PCR reads, gives a single entry per CDR3 protein. The sample lists around 660,000 distinct CDR3 sequences; roughly 45% were seen once. Specimen: peripheral blood or thyroid tissue (not recorded which). The receptors stem from an adult man with Graves' disease, either hyperthyroidism or ophthalmopathy (not recorded which).

This clonotype was counted ten times or more. An end of the junction differs from the germline gene, which may be a read error. V and J are TRBV12-3 or TRBV12-4 and TRBJ1-5; no firm D call. The length of the CDR3 is 15 residues. The CDR3 nucleotides are TGTGCCAGCAGCTTAGGGCTGTATAGCAATCAGCCCCAGCATTTT. This encodes CASSLGLYSNQPQHF.

This clonotype was seen ten or more times. V is TRBV7-3 and J is TRBJ2-7; 7 bases are shared with TRBD1. V dropped 4 bases and J dropped 5; count of bases not matched to a gene: 5. Germline V gene sequence: CDR1 SGHTA, CDR2 FQGTGA. This CDR3 comprises 13 residues. The CDR3 protein is CASSSTGVDEQYF. The CDR3, as DNA: TGTGCCAGCAGCTCTACAGGGGTGGACGAGCAGTACTTC.

With respect to this clonotype: This could be a read error, since a much larger clone is one nucleotide away. V is TRBV7-9 and J is TRBJ2-5; D not resolved. The CDR3 covers 13 residues. In germline, CDR1 is SEHNR, CDR2 FQNEAQ (reference sequence). Trimming cost V 7 bases and J 1 base, with 10 bases left between them. In DNA, the CDR3 is TGTGCCAGCACACGTGGGCCCCAAGAGACCCAGTACTTC. Its translation: CASTRGPQETQYF.

The V and J genes are TRBV2 and TRBJ2-7; possible D gene TRBD1, 6 bases. The CDR3 has 15 amino acids. Trimming left V 6 bases short and J 0 bases short, with 15 bases between. Germline values: CDR1 SNHLY, CDR2 FYNNEI. CDR3 amino acids: CASSGHRASSYEQYF. Here the CDR3 DNA reads TGTGCCAGCAGCGGCCACAGGGCGAGCTCCTACGAGCAGTACTTC.

This chain joins TRBV29-1 and TRBJ1-3; D gene ambiguous. CDR1 is SQVTM and CDR2 is ANQGSEA in the germline V gene. The CDR3 extends over 12 amino acids. Trimming removed 4 bases at V and 8 bases at J, with 12 bases between. DNA for the CDR3: TGCAGCGTTGGGGAGGATGCGGACACCATATATTTT. Protein: CSVGEDADTIYF.

The rearrangement joins TRBV10-3 to TRBJ2-5; perhaps TRBD2 as D (6 bases). CDR3 length: 14 residues. Germline V lookup: CDR1 ENHRY, CDR2 SYGVKD. V lost 5 bases and J lost 0, with 10 bases in between. The CDR3 DNA sequence: TGTGCCATCAGTTGGAGGGAATACCAAGAGACCCAGTACTTC. Translated, it gives CAISWREYQETQYF.

The chain uses TRBV10-2 and TRBJ1-5, with D possibly matching TRBD1 (6 bases). Germline V gives CDR1 WSHSY, CDR2 SAAADI. V was clipped by 6 bases and J by 3 bases, with 15 bases between them. The CDR3 is 15 residues long. The CDR3 DNA sequence: TGCGCCAGCAGCTCCAGGTGGGGGCTCAATCAGCCCCAGCATTTT. This gives the protein CASSSRWGLNQPQHF.

This clonotype was observed at least ten times. The J gene is TRBJ1-6, the V gene TRBV7-8; TRBD1 agrees at 8 bases. This CDR3 has 16 amino acids. V lost 5 bases, J lost 6 bases, and 9 bases stayed unmatched. Germline lookup yields CDR1 SGHVS and CDR2 FQNEAQ. In DNA, the CDR3 is TGTGCCAGCAGCGCGGGACAGGAGGTTGGTAATTCACCCCTCCACTTT. Translated: CASSAGQEVGNSPLHF.

This chain joins TRBV6-1 and TRBJ2-7; TRBD1 matches at 9 bases. From germline, CDR1 is MNHNS and CDR2 SASEGT. The CDR3 is 15 amino acids. V shed 6 bases, J shed 2 bases, and the junction held 8 bases outside the gene matches. In DNA form, the CDR3 reads TGTGCCAGCAGAACCGGGACAGGGACCCCCTACGAGCAGTACTTC. The encoded protein is CASRTGTGTPYEQYF.

J is TRBJ2-7 and V is TRBV12-3 or TRBV12-4; 10 nucleotides align to TRBD1. V lost 3 bases, J lost 3 bases, and 8 bases stayed unmatched. This CDR3 is built from 16 residues. The CDR3 DNA follows: TGTGCCAGCAGTTTCTCGGGACAGGGGCATGGCTACGAGCAGTACTTC. Translated: CASSFSGQGHGYEQYF.

Only one count was recorded for this clonotype. The genes are TRBV2 and TRBJ2-7; perhaps TRBD2 as D (6 bases). The length of the CDR3 is 15 residues. The germline V gene encodes CDR1 SNHLY and CDR2 FYNNEI. Trimming took off 5 bases at V and 7 bases at J, with 21 bases between the two ends. The CDR3 reads CASSWRGPLEGEQYF. In DNA form, the CDR3 reads TGTGCCAGCAGTTGGCGGGGCCCATTGGAAGGAGAGCAGTACTTC.

The chain has TRBV4-3 and TRBJ1-3; possibly TRBD1 for D (5 bases). Germline V gene lookup returns CDR1 LGHNA and CDR2 YSLEER. This CDR3 is 15 amino acids long. Trimming removed 0 bases from V and 2 bases from J, with 8 bases in between. DNA of the CDR3: TGCGCCAGCAGCCAAGATCCAGGGACTGGAAACACCATATATTTT. The encoded protein is CASSQDPGTGNTIYF.

About this clonotype: One end of the junction is discordant with germline, which a read error may explain. CDR3 sequence (DNA): TGTGCCAGCAGTGACTCGGGACAGGGCGATGGCTACACCTTC. Its protein is CASSDSGQGDGYTF. The chain employs TRBV6-5 and TRBJ1-2, with 9 bases matching TRBD1. The germline V gene has CDR1 MNHEY and CDR2 SVGAGI. The CDR3 runs 14 residues.

This clonotype was detected once. The chain uses TRBV20-1 and TRBJ2-3, with TRBD2 matching 8 bases. CDR1 and CDR2 (germline): DFQATT, SNEGSKA (reference sequence). With 4 bases clipped from V and 4 bases from J, the junction kept 10 bases outside the gene matches. This CDR3 has 15 residues. The CDR3 loop reads CSATHFGGAADTQYF. CDR3 nucleotide sequence: TGCAGTGCTACGCATTTCGGGGGGGCGGCAGATACGCAGTATTTT.

Ten or more counts support this clonotype. V is TRBV7-9 and J is TRBJ2-7; TRBD1 might be the D (6 bases). V shed 3 bases and J shed 6 bases, with 12 bases lying between them. Germline V gives CDR1 SEHNR, CDR2 FQNEAQ (reference sequence). The CDR3 is made up of 13 amino acids. CDR3 bases: TGTGCCAGCAGCTTGCAGGGGATAGGCGAGCAGTACTTC. This gives the protein CASSLQGIGEQYF.